This T cell receptor beta chain was retrieved from a study of T cell repertoires in cytomegalovirus infection. Study summary: As its CMV epitopes, the study selected recently identified HLA-C-restricted and well-studied HLA-B-restricted targets. From public TCR beta signatures came an indication of both CMV infection and matching HLA type.

V was cut by 3 bases and J by 0 bases, with 13 bases left in between. The V gene's germline CDR1 is KGHDR and CDR2 SFDVKD. The CDR3 contains 17 residues. TCRdb re-derived calls from the reads in MiXCR, one entry per CDR3 protein. This sample has over 100,000 distinct CDR3 sequences; less than 30% occur once, and the top ten carry about three quarters. Regarding this clonotype: Its antigen is not identified.

Study-wide results and caveats: Within the response measured ex vivo, HLA-C-restricted CMV-specific TCR beta clonotypes were dominant.

The TCR sequence derives from a human donor in good health (CMV status not recorded). Some clones in this sample may be carry-over from other donors' samples. V gene TRBV24-1 combines with J gene TRBJ2-2, with D possibly TRBD2 on 5 matching bases. The sample was CD8+ T cells from cultured PBMCs, taken from culture after CMV antigen stimulation. The CDR3 coding sequence is TGTGCCACCAGTGATAACCGCCTAGCTGCGAACACCGGGGAGCTGTTTTTT. Protein sequence: CATSDNRLAANTGELFF.